The clone carrying this T cell receptor (beta chain) was detected many times. Its matching antigen is unknown. The length of the CDR3 is 16 residues. Trimming at V came to 3 bases and at J to 6 bases, leaving 9 bases not matched to a gene. CDR1 is SGHRS and CDR2 is YFSETQ in the germline V gene. The data were obtained in a study of spatial heterogeneity in lung cancer. Study conclusions and caveats: Tumor TCRs that were ubiquitous and expanded showed up in blood more at resection than follow-up.

TCRdb re-called the 5' RACE reads through MiXCR, storing one row per CDR3 protein. The sample gives around 7,800 distinct CDR3 sequences, 7.5% to 10% of which show up once; 45% to 50% is in the top ten. Documented time point: sample taken at primary tumor resection. There were some 76 donors, all of them untreated patients with early-stage non-small cell lung cancer. The V and J genes are TRBV5-1 and TRBJ1-4; TRBD1 agrees at 9 bases. This sequence was found in a male donor with early-stage non-small cell lung cancer. The material sequenced was PBMCs, taken at surgery. The DNA for the CDR3 is TGCGCCAGCAGCTCCGGACCTACAGGGGGCCATGAAAAACTGTTTTTT. Amino acid sequence: CASSSGPTGGHEKLFF.